The subject of this entry is one TCR beta chain. At one boundary the junction diverges from the germline segment, which might be a read error. This entry is derived from a study of shared clonotypes between healthy human individuals. Donors, without exception, were Caucasian adults residing in Nashville, Tennessee. The repertoire was sequenced with immunoSEQ multiplex PCR; TCRdb's copy has only in-frame clones and lacks some. The sample consists of fewer than 400,000 clones, around two thirds of them appearing once. This CDR3 has 13 amino acids. CDR1 and CDR2 (germline): SGHTA, FQGNSA. The sample was memory CD4+ T cells sorted from blood. Sample subset: CD45RA-negative fraction. This TCR came from a man between 25 and 39 years old in good health. The chain is built from TRBV7-2 and TRBJ1-2; 9 positions agree with TRBD1. CDR3 coding DNA: TGTGCCAGCAGCCTAAATCCAGGGACAGGGTCCTTTTTC. This codes for CASSLNPGTGSFF.